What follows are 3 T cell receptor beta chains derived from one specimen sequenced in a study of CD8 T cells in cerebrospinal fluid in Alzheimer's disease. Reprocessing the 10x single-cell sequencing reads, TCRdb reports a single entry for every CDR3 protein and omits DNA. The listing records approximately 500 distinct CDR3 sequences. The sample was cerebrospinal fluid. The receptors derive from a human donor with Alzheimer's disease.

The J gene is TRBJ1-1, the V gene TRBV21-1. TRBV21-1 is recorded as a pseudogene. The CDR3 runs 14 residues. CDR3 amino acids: CASSRQFMNTEAFF.

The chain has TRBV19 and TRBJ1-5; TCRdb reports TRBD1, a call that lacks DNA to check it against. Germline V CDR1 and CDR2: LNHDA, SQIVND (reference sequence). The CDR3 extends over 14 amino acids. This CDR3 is CASSILGQGGVQHF. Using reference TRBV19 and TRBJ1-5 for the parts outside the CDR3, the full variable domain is DGGITQSPKYLFRKEGQNVTLSCEQNLNHDAMYWYRQDPGQGLRLIYYSQIVNDFQKGDIAEGYSVSREKKESFPLTVTSAQKNPTAFYLCASSILGQGGVQHFGDGTRLSIL.

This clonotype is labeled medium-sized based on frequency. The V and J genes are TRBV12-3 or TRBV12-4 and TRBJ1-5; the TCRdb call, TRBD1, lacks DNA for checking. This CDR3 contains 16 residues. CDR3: CASSFGGAGSYQPQHF.